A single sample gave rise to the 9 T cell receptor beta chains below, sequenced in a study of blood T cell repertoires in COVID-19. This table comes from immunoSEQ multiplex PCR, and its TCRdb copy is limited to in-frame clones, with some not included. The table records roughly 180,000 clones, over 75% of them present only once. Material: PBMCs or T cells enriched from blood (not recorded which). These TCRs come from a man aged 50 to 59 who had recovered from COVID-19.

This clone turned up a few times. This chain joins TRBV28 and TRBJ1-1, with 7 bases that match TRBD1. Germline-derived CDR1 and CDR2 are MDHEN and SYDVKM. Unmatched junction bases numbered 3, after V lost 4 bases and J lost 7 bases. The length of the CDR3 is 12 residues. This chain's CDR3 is CASSSRDSEAFF. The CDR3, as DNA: TGTGCCAGCAGTTCCCGGGACAGTGAAGCTTTCTTT.

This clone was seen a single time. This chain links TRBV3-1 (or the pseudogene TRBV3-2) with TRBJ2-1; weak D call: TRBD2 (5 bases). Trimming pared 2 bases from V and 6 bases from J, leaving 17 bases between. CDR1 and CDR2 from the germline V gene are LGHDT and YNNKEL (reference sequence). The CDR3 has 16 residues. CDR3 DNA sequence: TGTGCCAGCAGCCAAATCTTAGTACTAGGGCCCAATGAGCAGTTCTTC. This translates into CASSQILVLGPNEQFF.

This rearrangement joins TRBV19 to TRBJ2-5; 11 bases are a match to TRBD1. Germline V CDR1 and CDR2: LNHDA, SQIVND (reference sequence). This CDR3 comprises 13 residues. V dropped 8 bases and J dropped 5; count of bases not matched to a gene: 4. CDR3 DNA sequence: TGTGCCAGTGGGTGGGACAGGGGGGAGACCCAGTACTTC. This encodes CASGWDRGETQYF.

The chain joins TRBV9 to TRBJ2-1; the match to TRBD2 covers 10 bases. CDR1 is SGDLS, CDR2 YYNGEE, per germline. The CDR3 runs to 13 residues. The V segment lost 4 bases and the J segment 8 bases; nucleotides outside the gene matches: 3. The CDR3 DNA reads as TGTGCCAGCAGCTCTAGCGGGAGTGATGAGCAGTTCTTC. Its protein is CASSSSGSDEQFF.

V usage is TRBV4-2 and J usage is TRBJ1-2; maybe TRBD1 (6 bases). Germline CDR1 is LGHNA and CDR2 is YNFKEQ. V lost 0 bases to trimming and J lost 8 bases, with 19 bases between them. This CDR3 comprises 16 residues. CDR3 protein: CASSQDPGRGSGGYTF. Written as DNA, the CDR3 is TGTGCCAGCAGCCAAGATCCCGGCAGGGGCTCCGGAGGCTACACCTTC.

The CDR3 sequence: CAQRTDSQGRAFF. The CDR3 DNA follows: TGTGCCCAACGGACCGACAGCCAGGGAAGAGCTTTCTTT. This chain uses TRBV2 with TRBJ1-1, with D possibly being TRBD1 (5 bases). Germline V gene sequence: CDR1 SNHLY, CDR2 FYNNEI. V was clipped by 11 bases and J by 10 bases, with 23 bases between them. The CDR3 is 13 amino acids.

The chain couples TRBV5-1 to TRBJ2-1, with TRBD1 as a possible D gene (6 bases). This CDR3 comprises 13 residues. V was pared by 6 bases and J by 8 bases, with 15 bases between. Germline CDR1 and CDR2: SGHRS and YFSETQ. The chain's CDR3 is CASTNRARDEQFF. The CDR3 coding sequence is TGCGCCAGCACCAACAGGGCCCGGGATGAGCAGTTCTTC.

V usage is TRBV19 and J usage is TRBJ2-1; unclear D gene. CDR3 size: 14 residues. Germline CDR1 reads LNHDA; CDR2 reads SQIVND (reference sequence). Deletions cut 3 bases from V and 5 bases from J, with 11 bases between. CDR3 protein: CASSISDIHNEQFF. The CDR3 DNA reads TGTGCCAGTAGTATTTCCGACATTCACAATGAGCAGTTCTTC.

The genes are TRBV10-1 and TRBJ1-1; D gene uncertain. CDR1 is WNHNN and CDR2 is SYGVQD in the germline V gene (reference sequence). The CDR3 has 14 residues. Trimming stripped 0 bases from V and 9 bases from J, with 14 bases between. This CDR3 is CASSESNPISKAFF. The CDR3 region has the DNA TGCGCCAGCAGTGAGTCGAACCCGATTTCTAAAGCTTTCTTT.